What follows describes a single T cell receptor (beta chain). TCRdb fed the 5' RACE reads into MiXCR, producing one record per CDR3 protein. The sample records 270,000 or so distinct CDR3 sequences, about 8.3% being singletons. This sample is part of a study of identical twins. This CDR3 contains 15 residues. CDR1 is SGHTA and CDR2 is FQGNSA in the germline V gene. V gave up 5 bases and J gave up 2 bases; unmatched junction bases: 3. The same specimen was also included in a second study, on yellow fever vaccine responses in identical twins.

The chain links TRBV7-2 to TRBJ2-3, with 11 bases fitting TRBD2. The material sequenced was CD8+ T cells sorted from blood. The sequence was collected from a woman aged 18-35 years in good health. CDR3 DNA: TGTGCCAGCAGCCGACTAGCGGGATCCACAGATACGCAGTATTTT. This gives the protein CASSRLAGSTDTQYF.